This T cell receptor beta chain was captured by sequencing in a study of shared clonotypes between healthy human individuals (TCRdb year 2020). Study-level background: Two women and a few men aged 18 to 49 years were included in the cohort. Per donor, three plates each were used for CD4 naive and CD4 memory, two for CD8 naive, and one for CD8 memory. To estimate repertoire size and how much clonotype sharing occurs between individuals, the study deeply sequenced the blood TCR repertoires of a handful of healthy adults. Different laboratories and diverse techniques were used to prepare libraries and sequence TCR repertoires, to increase sequencing depth and limit assay-specific biases. Between about 0.9 and 10 billion PBMCs per donor were obtained by leukapheresis. Overall results and qualifications from the work: Pairwise subsampling led to the expectation that sequencing depth would affect the degree of clonotype sharing among donors. Sampling was restricted to blood, and TCR repertoires in tissue are likely to differ from TCR repertoires in blood. Clonotypes shared by all four sorted-subset donors showed higher generation probabilities than non-shared clonotypes. Larger estimated clonotype richness was generally found for naive subsets than for memory subsets. When several donors were compared, the shared fraction of clonotypes was approximately 5% for naive CD4, around 4% for naive CD8, 2% to 2.5% for memory CD4, and less than 0.45% for memory CD8. Incomplete sequencing was indicated by rarefaction of sorted-subset datasets, despite the large sequencing depth. The small number of donors limited the genetic and exposure-history diversity represented.

On this clone: Its cognate antigen has yet to be identified. No base quality values were provided; no much bigger clone lies one nucleotide off.

TCR CDR3 regions were amplified from genomic DNA by multiplex PCR using the deep immunoSEQ assay. Extracted genomic DNA from each cell subset was spread evenly across all wells of several immunoSEQ 96-well plates, with each plate serving as a replicate. For sorted subsets, each replicate PCR was loaded with approximately 190 ng genomic DNA, equivalent to approximately 33,000 T cell genomes. The purified libraries were quantified using a Qubit 3.0 fluorometer, sized with a Bioanalyzer 2100, and then quantified again using the KAPA Library Quantification kit. Every immunoSEQ 96-well plate was sequenced on a separate single-read 150-cycle Illumina NextSeq 550 flow cell. The published analysis was carried out like this. The immunoSEQ output contained only junctional sequences without quality scores, so filtering could not match that applied to full-length reads. To assign V/J genes and CDR3, sequences were annotated against IMGT germline references using PyIR, a Python wrapper for IgBLAST v1.9. Reads with weak V/J assignments (E-value above 1e-6), missing CDR3, stop codons, out-of-frame junctions, or ambiguous translated residues were removed. V3J clonotypes were defined as sequences sharing the same inferred V gene, J gene, and CDR3 amino acid sequence. Percentage overlap between repertoires was calculated by dividing the number of shared unique clonotypes by the size of the smaller repertoire. RTK rarefaction, the Chao1 estimator, and Recon v2.1 estimates of unobserved clonotypes were used to assess repertoire richness. Generation probabilities were computed with OLGA for all TCRbeta clonotypes obtained by the gDNA method from a handful of donors. The immuneACCESS repertoire file appears here via TCRdb, limited to in-frame rearrangements. These files lack a portion of the clones; in checked studies, under half of the deficit traces to unresolved V genes, and the cause of the others is not known. V, J and clone size are taken as reported in that table, and D and trimming were inferred from the DNA itself. In all, the sample holds over 2,000,000 clones, and just over 90% of those were seen once. Clones ranked in the top ten supply under 2% of the sample.

CD8 naive samples consisted of CD45RO-negative cells that were positively selected for CCR7, yielding a CD45RA+CCR7+ population without TemRA cells. The donors were healthy, HIV-negative adults who had no recently reported acute infections or vaccinations. All donors were Caucasian adults living in Nashville, Tennessee, USA. Blood was obtained by leukapheresis, after which PBMCs were separated by Ficoll-Histopaque density gradient centrifugation and cryopreserved in liquid nitrogen vapor phase. Analytical flow cytometry was used to check the purity and quantity of every magnetically sorted T cell population. From each sorted fraction, genomic DNA was isolated and quantified by UV absorbance on a Nanodrop 2000c. The CDR3 spans 11 residues, from the cysteine through the phenylalanine. The retained sequence is limited to the CDR3, 33 bases, with the frame set at the first base. The germline V gene provides CDR1 MNHEY and CDR2 SVGAGI. The V end loses 7 bases and the J end loses 7 bases, and a stretch of 8 bases separates them.

Sequenced material: naive CD8+ T cells from PBMCs. This specimen's cell subset or site label, interpreted: CD45RA+CCR7+. The rearranged chain carries TRBV6-5 and TRBJ2-1; possibly the D gene is TRBD2, per 5 matching bases. The TCR comes from a man aged 18-30 years in good health. Some clones in this sample may be carry-over from other donors' samples. The bases read TGTGCCAGCATCTCGGGGAATGAGCAGTTCTTC. This encodes CASISGNEQFF.